This paragraph covers one T cell receptor (beta chain) sequence. These data are taken from a study of cytomegalovirus exposure and HLA in healthy donors. A multiplex PCR was run with 60 Vbeta primers and 13 Jbeta primers. TCRdb's table, derived via immunoSEQ multiplex PCR, lists solely in-frame clones and lacks some. The data contain 150,000 to 200,000 clones, about 86% of them singletons. This clonotype was sampled from a woman between 18 and 30 years old in good health and CMV-seronegative. Sequenced material: PBMCs.

The CDR3 here is CASSRAGETQYF. Here the CDR3 DNA reads TGTGCCAGCAGTCGTGCGGGGGAGACCCAGTACTTC. The chain couples TRBV11-2 to TRBJ2-5, with D tentatively TRBD2 (6 bases). Germline V gene lookup returns CDR1 SGHAT and CDR2 FQNNGV. CDR3 length: 12 amino acids. Trimming pared 6 bases from V and 5 bases from J, leaving 10 bases between.